The subject of this entry is one T cell receptor (beta chain). The data stem from a study of blood T cell repertoires in COVID-19. On the study more broadly: Samples taken during acute and convalescent COVID-19 were collected in the United States, Italy and Spain. Sample material is recorded as cDNA or gDNA derived from T cells, B-cell-depleted T cells, or PBMCs.

This CDR3 comprises 17 residues. V was pared by 4 bases and J by 6 bases, with 16 bases of the junction left unmatched. Germline V gene lookup returns CDR1 SGDLS and CDR2 YYNGEE. In the authors' workflow: The assay estimated nucleated cells by amplifying reference gene primers. Some clones are missing from TCRdb's copy, which holds only in-frame ones; the method was immunoSEQ multiplex PCR. V and J calls and clone size are given by that table; D and trimming were obtained from the DNA. This sample has approximately 9,500 clones, with about 89% found just once. The V and J genes are TRBV9 and TRBJ2-3; 8 bases are a match to TRBD2. The receptor was derived from a human donor in a cohort sampled during active COVID-19. Source material: peripheral blood. CDR3 region: CASSKHWSGGSGDTQYF. CDR3 DNA: TGTGCCAGCAGCAAACACTGGAGCGGGGGTTCAGGGGATACGCAGTATTTT.